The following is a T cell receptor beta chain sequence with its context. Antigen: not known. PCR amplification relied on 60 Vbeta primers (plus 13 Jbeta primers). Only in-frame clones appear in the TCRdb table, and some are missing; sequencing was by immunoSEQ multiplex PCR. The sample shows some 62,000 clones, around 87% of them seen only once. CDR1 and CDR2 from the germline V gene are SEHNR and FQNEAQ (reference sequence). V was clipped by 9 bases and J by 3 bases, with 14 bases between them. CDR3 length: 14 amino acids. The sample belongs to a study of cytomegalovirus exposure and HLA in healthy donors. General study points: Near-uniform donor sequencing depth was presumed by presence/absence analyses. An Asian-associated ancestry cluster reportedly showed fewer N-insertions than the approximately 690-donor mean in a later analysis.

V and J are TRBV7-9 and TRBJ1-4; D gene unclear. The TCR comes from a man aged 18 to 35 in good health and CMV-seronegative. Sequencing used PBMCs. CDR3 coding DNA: TGTGCCAGTCCAAGGAGAAGCCCTAATGAAAAACTGTTTTTT. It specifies CASPRRSPNEKLFF.